The clone carrying this TCR beta chain was found many times. Its specificity is not known. This sample was taken from a study of molecular identifiers for immune sequencing clone quantification. Study results and limitations: Detection of one spiked Jurkat cell's TCR RNA reportedly worked in about a million naive cells. Clonotypes surpassing 20 RNA copies contained over 98% of effector molecules, versus under 1% in naive cells.

CDR1 is MNHEY, CDR2 SMNVEV, per germline (reference sequence). Trimming took off 3 bases at V and 3 bases at J, with 9 bases between the two ends. This CDR3 is built from 14 residues. Bulk libraries came from a prior protocol with listed TCR primers. MiXCR, applied by TCRdb to the PCR reads, yields one record per CDR3 protein. The sample carries tens of thousands of distinct CDR3 sequences, 15% to 20% recorded once. Isolation of naive CD8 T cells was achieved by sorting on a CD8+CD4-CCR7+CD45RA+ phenotype. The receptor's source is a human donor in good health. Some libraries in this study had Jurkat cell RNA spiked in. Sequenced material: naive CD8+ T cells from blood, with Jurkat cell RNA spiked in. The subset: FACS-sorted CD8+CD4-CCR7+CD45RA+ naive T cells. The chain recombines TRBV27 with TRBJ1-5; tentatively, D is TRBD1 (5 bases). CDR3 region: CASSLYRTNQPQHF. Here the CDR3 DNA reads TGTGCCAGCAGTTTGTACAGGACCAATCAGCCCCAGCATTTT.